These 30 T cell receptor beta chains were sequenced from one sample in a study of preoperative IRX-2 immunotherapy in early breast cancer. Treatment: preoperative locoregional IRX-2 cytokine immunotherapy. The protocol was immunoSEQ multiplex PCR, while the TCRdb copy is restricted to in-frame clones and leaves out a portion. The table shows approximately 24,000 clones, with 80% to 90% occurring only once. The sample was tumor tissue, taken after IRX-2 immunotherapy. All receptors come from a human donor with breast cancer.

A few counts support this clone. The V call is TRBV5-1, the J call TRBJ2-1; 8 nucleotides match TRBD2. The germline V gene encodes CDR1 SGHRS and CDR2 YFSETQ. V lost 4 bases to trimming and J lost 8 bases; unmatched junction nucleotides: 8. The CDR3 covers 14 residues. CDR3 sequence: CASSAGTSGHEQFF. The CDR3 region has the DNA TGCGCCAGCAGCGCCGGGACTAGTGGTCATGAGCAGTTCTTC.

CDR3: CASSQSATDPEENTEAFF. DNA for the CDR3: TGCGCCAGCAGTCAATCGGCGACCGACCCGGAGGAAAACACTGAAGCTTTCTTT. The chain recombines TRBV23-1 with TRBJ1-1; D unresolved. TRBV23-1 carries the ORF label, with uncertain function. This CDR3 comprises 18 residues. The V end was cut by 0 bases, the J end by 2 bases, with 19 bases between.

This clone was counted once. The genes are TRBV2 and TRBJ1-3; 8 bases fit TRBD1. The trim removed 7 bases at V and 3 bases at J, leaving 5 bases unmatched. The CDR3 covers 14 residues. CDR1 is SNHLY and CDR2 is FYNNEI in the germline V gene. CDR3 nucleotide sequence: TGTGCCAGCACTCCCGACAGGGGTGGAAACACCATATATTTT. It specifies CASTPDRGGNTIYF.

CDR3 sequence reads: CASSMSDNSYNEQFF. As DNA, the CDR3 is TGTGCCAGTAGTATGTCGGACAACTCCTACAATGAGCAGTTCTTC. The chain couples TRBV19 to TRBJ2-1, with D tentatively TRBD1 (5 bases). Germline CDR1 and CDR2: LNHDA and SQIVND (reference sequence). This CDR3 is built from 15 residues. V lost 3 bases to trimming and J lost 0 bases, with 9 bases between them.

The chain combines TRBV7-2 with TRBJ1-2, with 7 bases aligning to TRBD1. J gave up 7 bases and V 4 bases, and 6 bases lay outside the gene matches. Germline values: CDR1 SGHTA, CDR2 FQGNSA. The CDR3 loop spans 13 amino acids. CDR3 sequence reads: CASSYRQGGGYTF. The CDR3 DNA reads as TGTGCCAGCAGCTATCGTCAGGGGGGTGGCTACACCTTC.

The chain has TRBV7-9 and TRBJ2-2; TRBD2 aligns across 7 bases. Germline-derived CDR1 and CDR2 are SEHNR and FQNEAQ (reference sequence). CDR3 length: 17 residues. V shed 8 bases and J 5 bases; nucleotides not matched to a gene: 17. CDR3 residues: CASYHVVPGRETGELFF. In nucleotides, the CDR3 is TGTGCCAGCTACCACGTCGTCCCGGGGCGGGAGACCGGGGAGCTGTTTTTT.

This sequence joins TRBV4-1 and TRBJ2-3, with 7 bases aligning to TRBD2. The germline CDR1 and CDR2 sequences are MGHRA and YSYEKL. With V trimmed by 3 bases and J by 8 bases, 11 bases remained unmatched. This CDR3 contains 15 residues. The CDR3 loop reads CASSQGGKGLGTQYF. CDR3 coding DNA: TGCGCCAGCAGCCAGGGAGGGAAAGGGCTAGGTACGCAGTATTTT.

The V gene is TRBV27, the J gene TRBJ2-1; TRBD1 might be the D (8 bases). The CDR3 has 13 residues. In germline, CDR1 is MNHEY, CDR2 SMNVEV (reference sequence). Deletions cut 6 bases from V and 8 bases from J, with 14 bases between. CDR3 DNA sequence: TGTGCCAGCAGGCGAACAGGGGGGGATGAGCAGTTCTTC. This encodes CASRRTGGDEQFF.

The CDR3 region is CASSTSGTSGNEQFF. The CDR3 region has the DNA TGTGCCAGCAGCACCTCCGGGACTAGCGGTAATGAGCAGTTCTTC. The rearrangement joins TRBV9 to TRBJ2-1; TRBD2 matches at 11 bases. Unmatched junction bases numbered 7, after V lost 4 bases and J lost 7 bases. The CDR3 sequence is 15 residues long. Looked up from germline, CDR1 is SGDLS and CDR2 is YYNGEE.

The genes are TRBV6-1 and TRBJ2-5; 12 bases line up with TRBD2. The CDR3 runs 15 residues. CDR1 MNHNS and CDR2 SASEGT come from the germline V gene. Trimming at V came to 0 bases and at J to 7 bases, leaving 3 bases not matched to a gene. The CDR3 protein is CASSEAGLAGRTQYF. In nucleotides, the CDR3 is TGTGCCAGCAGTGAAGCCGGACTAGCGGGGAGGACCCAGTACTTC.

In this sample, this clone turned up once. CDR3 in DNA: TGTGCCAGCAGCCAAGAGGGAACAGCCATAAATCAGCCCCAGCATTTT. Encoded protein: CASSQEGTAINQPQHF. The chain combines TRBV4-2 with TRBJ1-5; no firm D call. Germline V gene sequence: CDR1 LGHNA, CDR2 YNFKEQ. CDR3 length equals 16 residues. V was trimmed by 0 bases and J by 4 bases, leaving 13 bases between them.

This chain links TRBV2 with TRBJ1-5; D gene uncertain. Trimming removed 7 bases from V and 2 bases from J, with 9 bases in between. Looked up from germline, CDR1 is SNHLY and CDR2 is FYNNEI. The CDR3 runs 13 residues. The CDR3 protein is CASTVWGNQPQHF. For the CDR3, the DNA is TGTGCCAGCACCGTCTGGGGCAATCAGCCCCAGCATTTT. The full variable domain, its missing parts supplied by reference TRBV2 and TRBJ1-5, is EPEVTQTPSHQVTQMGQEVILRCVPISNHLYFYWYRQILGQKVEFLVSFYNNEISEKSEIFDDQFSVERPDGSNFTLKIRSTKLEDSAMYFCASTVWGNQPQHFGDGTRLSIL.

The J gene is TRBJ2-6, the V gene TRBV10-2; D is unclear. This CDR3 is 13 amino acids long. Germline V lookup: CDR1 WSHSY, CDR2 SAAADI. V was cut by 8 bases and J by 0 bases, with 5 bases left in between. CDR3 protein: CASSSSGANVLTF. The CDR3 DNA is TGCGCCAGCTCTAGCTCTGGGGCCAACGTCCTGACTTTC.

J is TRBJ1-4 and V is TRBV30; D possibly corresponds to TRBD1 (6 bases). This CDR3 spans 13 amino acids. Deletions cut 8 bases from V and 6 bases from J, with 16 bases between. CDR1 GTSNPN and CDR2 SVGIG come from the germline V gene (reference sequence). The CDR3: CAGTGTSDEKLFF. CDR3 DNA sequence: TGTGCCGGAACCGGGACATCAGATGAAAAACTGTTTTTT.

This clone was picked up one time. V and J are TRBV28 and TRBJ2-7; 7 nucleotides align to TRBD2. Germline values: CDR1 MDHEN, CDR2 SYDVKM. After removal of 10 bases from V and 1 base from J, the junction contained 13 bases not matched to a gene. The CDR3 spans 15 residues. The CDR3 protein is CAITRGEGLSYEQYF. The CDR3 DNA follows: TGTGCCATCACCCGGGGGGAGGGGTTGTCCTACGAGCAGTACTTC.

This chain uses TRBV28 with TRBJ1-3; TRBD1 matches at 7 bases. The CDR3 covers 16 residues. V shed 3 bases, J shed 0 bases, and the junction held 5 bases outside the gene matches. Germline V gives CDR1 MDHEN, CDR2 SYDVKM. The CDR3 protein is CASSFGTAVSGNTIYF. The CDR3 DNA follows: TGTGCCAGCAGTTTTGGGACAGCCGTCTCTGGAAACACCATATATTTT.

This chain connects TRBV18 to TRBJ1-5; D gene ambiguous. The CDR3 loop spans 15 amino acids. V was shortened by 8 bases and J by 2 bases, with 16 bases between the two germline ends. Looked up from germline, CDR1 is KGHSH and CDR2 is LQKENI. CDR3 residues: CASRRRDNGNQPQHF. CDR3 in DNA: TGTGCCAGCCGACGAAGGGATAATGGCAATCAGCCCCAGCATTTT.

CDR3 nucleotide sequence: TGTGCCAGCAGTTACAACACCGGGGAGCTGTTTTTT. Translation: CASSYNTGELFF. The rearrangement links TRBV6-5 to TRBJ2-2; the D is unclear. In germline, CDR1 is MNHEY, CDR2 SVGAGI. The V and J ends lost 2 bases and 2 bases respectively, with 0 bases between them. This CDR3 spans 12 amino acids.

The CDR3 DNA sequence: TGTGCCAGCTCACCAAGCGACAGGAGGGGGGACGAGCAGTACTTC. Its protein product is CASSPSDRRGDEQYF. V gene TRBV18 combines with J gene TRBJ2-7; D possibly uses TRBD1 or TRBD2 (6 bases each). Between the trimmed V and J ends, which lost 2 bases and 5 bases, there was a span of 16 bases. This CDR3 has 15 residues. Germline assignment: CDR1 KGHSH and CDR2 LQKENI.

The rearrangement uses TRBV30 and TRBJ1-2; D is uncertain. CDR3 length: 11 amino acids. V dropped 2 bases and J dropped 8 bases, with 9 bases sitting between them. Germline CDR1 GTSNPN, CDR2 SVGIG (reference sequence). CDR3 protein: CAWSMDWGYTF. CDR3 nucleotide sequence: TGTGCCTGGAGTATGGATTGGGGCTACACCTTC.

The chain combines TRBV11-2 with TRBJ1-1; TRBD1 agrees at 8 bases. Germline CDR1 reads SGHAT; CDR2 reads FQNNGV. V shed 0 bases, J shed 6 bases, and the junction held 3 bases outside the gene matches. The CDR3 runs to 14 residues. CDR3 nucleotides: TGTGCCAGCAGCTTAGACAGGGGGCAAGCTGAAGCTTTCTTT. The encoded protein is CASSLDRGQAEAFF.

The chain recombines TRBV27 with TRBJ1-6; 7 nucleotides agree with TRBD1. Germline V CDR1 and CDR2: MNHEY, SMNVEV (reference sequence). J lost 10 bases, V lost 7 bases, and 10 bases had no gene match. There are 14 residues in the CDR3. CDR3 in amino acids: CASTHRTGGSPLHF. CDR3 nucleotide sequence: TGTGCCAGCACCCACAGGACAGGCGGCTCACCCCTCCACTTT.

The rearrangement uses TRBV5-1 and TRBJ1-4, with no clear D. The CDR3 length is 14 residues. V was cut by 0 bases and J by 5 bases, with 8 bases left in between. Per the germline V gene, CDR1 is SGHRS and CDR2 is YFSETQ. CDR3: CASSLASPNEKLFF. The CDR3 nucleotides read TGCGCCAGCAGCTTGGCCAGCCCCAATGAAAAACTGTTTTTT.

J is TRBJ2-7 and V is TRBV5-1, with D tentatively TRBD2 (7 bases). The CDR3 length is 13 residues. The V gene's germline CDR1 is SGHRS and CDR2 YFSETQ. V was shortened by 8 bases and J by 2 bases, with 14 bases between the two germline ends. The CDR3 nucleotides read TGCGCCAGTCGAGGGGGGGAGACCTACGAGCAGTACTTC. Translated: CASRGGETYEQYF.

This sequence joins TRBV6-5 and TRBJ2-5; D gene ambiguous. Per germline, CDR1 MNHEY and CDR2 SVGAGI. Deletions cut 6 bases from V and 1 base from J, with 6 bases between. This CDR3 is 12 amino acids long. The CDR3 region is CASRQSQETQYF. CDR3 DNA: TGTGCCAGCAGGCAAAGCCAAGAGACCCAGTACTTC.

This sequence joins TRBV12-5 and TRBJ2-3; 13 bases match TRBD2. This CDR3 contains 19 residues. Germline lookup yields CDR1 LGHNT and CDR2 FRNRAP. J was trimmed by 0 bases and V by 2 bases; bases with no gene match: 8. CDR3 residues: CASGLTTGTSGTSTDTQYF. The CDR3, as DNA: TGTGCTAGTGGTTTGACCACCGGGACTAGCGGGACTAGCACAGATACGCAGTATTTT. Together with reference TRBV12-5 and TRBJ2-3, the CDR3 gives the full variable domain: DARVTQTPRHKVTEMGQEVTMRCQPILGHNTVFWYRQTMMQGLELLAYFRNRAPLDDSGMPKDRFSAEMPDATLATLKIQPSEPRDSAVYFCASGLTTGTSGTSTDTQYFGPGTRLTVL.

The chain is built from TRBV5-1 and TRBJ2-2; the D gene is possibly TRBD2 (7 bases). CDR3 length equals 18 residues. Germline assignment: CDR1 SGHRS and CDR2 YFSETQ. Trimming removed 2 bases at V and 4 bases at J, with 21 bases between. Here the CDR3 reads CASSFSGDSGGGTGELFF. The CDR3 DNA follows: TGCGCCAGCAGCTTCTCAGGGGACTCTGGCGGGGGCACCGGGGAGCTGTTTTTT. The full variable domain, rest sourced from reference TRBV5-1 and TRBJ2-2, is KAGVTQTPRYLIKTRGQQVTLSCSPISGHRSVSWYQQTPGQGLQFLFEYFSETQRNKGNFPGRFSGRQFSNSRSEMNVSTLELGDSALYLCASSFSGDSGGGTGELFFGEGSRLTVL.

CDR3 coding DNA: TGCGCCAGCAGCTCCCATTGGACTAGCGGGGGGGCAGGTGAGCAGTTCTTC. Translated: CASSSHWTSGGAGEQFF. V usage is TRBV5-1 and J usage is TRBJ2-1; 15 bases fit TRBD2. This CDR3 has 17 residues. CDR1 and CDR2 (germline): SGHRS, YFSETQ. Trimming removed 3 bases from V and 9 bases from J; junction bases left unmatched: 10.

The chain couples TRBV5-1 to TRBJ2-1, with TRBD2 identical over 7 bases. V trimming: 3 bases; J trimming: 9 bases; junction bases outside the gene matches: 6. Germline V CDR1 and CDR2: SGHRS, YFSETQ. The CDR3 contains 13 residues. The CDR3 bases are TGCGCCAGCAGCTCCCTTGGGGGGGGTGAGCAGTTCTTC. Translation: CASSSLGGGEQFF.

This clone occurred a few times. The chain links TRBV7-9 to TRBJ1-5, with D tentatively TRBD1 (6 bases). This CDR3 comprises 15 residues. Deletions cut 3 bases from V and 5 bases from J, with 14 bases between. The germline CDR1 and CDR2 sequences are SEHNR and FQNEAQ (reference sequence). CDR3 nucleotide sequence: TGTGCCAGCAGCTTTATAGGGGGGGCGGATCAGCCCCAGCATTTT. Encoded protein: CASSFIGGADQPQHF.